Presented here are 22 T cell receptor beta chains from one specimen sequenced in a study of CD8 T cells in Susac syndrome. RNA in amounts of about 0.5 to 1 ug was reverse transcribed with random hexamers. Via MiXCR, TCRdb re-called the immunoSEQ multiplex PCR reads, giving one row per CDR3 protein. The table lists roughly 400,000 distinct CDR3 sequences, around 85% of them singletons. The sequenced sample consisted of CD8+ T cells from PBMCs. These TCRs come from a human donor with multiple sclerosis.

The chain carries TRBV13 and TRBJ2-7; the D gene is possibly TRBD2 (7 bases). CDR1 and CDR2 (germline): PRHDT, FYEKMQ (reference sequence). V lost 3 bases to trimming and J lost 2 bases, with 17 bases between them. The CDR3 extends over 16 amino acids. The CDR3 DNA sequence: TGTGCCAGCAGCTTTGGGGGCGGCGGGGGCCCCTACGAGCAGTACTTC. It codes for CASSFGGGGGPYEQYF.

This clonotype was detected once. In DNA, the CDR3 is TGCGCCAGCAGCCAAGAAACTAGCGGGGGGAAGGAGACCCAGTACTTC. This sequence encodes CASSQETSGGKETQYF. This sequence joins TRBV4-1 and TRBJ2-5; TRBD2 agrees at 12 bases. Germline loops: CDR1 MGHRA, CDR2 YSYEKL. V lost 0 bases and J lost 5; bases outside the gene matches: 4. The CDR3 runs to 16 residues.

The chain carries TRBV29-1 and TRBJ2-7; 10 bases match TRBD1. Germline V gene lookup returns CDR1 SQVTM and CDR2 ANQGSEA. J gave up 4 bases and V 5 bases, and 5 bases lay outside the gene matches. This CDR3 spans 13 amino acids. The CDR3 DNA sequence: TGCAGCGTTTACTCGGGACAGGGGTACGAGCAGTACTTC. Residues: CSVYSGQGYEQYF.

This CDR3 reads CASSFLGQGNGHEQYF. CDR3 DNA sequence: TGTGCCAGCAGTTTTCTGGGACAGGGCAACGGGCACGAGCAGTACTTC. V is TRBV28 and J is TRBJ2-7; 9 bases are shared with TRBD1. Germline V gene lookup returns CDR1 MDHEN and CDR2 SYDVKM. CDR3 length: 16 residues. V shed 3 bases, J shed 5 bases, and the junction held 11 bases outside the gene matches. The full variable domain, in which reference TRBV28 and TRBJ2-7 provide the parts outside the CDR3, is DVKVTQSSRYLVKRTGEKVFLECVQDMDHENMFWYRQDPGLGLRLIYFSYDVKMKEKGDIPEGYSVSREKKERFSLILESASTNQTSMYLCASSFLGQGNGHEQYFGPGTRLTVT.

CDR3 coding DNA: TGTGCCAGCATCCCCACCGAGGCAGATACGCAGTATTTT. Encoded protein: CASIPTEADTQYF. The V call is TRBV6-6, the J call TRBJ2-3; unclear D gene. The CDR3 has 13 amino acids. CDR1 is MNHNY, CDR2 SVGAGI, per germline (reference sequence). The ends were cut back, 7 bases at V and 4 bases at J, with 12 bases in the middle.

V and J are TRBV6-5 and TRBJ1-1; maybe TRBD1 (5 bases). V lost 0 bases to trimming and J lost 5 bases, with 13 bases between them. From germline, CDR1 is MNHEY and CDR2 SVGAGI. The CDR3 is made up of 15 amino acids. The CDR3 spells CASSYSGEEATEAFF. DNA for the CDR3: TGTGCCAGCAGTTACTCGGGGGAAGAGGCGACTGAAGCTTTCTTT.

CDR3 DNA: TGTGCCAGCAGCCCCTCTACCAGGGATATCTACGAGCAGTACTTC. Translated: CASSPSTRDIYEQYF. The chain links TRBV14 to TRBJ2-7, with D possibly TRBD1 on 5 matching bases. V lost 4 bases and J lost 3, with 16 bases in between. CDR3 length: 15 residues. Germline CDR1 and CDR2: SGHDN and FVKESK.

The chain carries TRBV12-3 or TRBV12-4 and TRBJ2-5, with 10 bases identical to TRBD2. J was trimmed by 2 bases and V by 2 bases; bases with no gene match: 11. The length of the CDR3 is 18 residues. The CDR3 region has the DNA TGTGCCAGCAGTTTATTCAATGGTCTAGCGGGGGAACAAGAGACCCAGTACTTC. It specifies CASSLFNGLAGEQETQYF.

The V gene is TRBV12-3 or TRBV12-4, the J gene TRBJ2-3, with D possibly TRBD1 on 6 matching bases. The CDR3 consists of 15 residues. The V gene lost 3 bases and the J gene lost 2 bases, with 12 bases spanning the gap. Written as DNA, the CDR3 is TGTGCCAGCAGTTTGGGACATGGGCCCACAGATACGCAGTATTTT. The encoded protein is CASSLGHGPTDTQYF.

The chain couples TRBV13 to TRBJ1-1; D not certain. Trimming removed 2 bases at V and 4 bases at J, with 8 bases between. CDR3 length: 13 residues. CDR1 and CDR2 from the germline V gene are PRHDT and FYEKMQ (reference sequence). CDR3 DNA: TGTGCCAGCAGCTTACTCGGCCTCACTGAAGCTTTCTTT. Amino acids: CASSLLGLTEAFF. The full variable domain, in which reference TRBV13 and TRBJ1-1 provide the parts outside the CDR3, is AAGVIQSPRHLIKEKRETATLKCYPIPRHDTVYWYQQGPGQDPQFLISFYEKMQSDKGSIPDRFSAQQFSDYHSELNMSSLELGDSALYFCASSLLGLTEAFFGQGTRLTVV.

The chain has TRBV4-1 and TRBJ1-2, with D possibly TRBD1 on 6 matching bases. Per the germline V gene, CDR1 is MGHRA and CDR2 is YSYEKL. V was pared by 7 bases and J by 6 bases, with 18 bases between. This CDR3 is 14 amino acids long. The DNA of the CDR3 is TGCGCCAGCACCCCAGGCAGGGGAGTAGATGGCTACACCTTC. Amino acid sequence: CASTPGRGVDGYTF.

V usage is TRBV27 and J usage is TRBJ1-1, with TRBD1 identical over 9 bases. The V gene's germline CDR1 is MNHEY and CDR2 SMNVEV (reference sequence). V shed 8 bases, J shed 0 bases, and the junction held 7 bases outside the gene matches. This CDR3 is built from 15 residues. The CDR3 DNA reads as TGTGCCAGCGGCCTTTACAGGGGGCTGAACACTGAAGCTTTCTTT. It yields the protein CASGLYRGLNTEAFF.

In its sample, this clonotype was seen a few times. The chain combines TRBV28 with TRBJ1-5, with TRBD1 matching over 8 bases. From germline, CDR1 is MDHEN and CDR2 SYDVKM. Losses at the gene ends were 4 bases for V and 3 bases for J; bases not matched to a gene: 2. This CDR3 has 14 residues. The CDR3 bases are TGTGCCAGCAGTTCGACAGGGGCCAATCAGCCCCAGCATTTT. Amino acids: CASSSTGANQPQHF.

CDR3 loop: CASSFWQGSWCVQFF. The CDR3 bases are TGTGCCAGCAGCTTCTGGCAGGGGTCTTGGTGTGTGCAGTTCTTC. This chain links TRBV5-4 with TRBJ2-1, with a possible D match to TRBD1 (6 bases). Germline V gene data show CDR1 as SGHNT and CDR2 as YYREEE (reference sequence). Trimming stripped 2 bases from V and 12 bases from J, with 21 bases between. The CDR3 has 15 residues.

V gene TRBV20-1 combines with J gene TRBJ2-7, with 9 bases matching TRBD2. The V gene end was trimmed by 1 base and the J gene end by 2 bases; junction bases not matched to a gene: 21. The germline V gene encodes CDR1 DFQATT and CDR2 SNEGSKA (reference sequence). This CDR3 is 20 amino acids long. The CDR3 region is CSARASLTSGSPYFTYEQYF. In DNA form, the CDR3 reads TGCAGTGCTAGAGCATCGCTGACTAGCGGATCCCCCTATTTCACCTACGAGCAGTACTTC.

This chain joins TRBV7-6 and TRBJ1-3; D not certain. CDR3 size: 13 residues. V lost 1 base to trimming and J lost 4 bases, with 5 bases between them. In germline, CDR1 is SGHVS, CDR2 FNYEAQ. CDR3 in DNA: TGTGCCAGCAGCTTAGGGACCGGAAACACCATATATTTT. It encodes CASSLGTGNTIYF.

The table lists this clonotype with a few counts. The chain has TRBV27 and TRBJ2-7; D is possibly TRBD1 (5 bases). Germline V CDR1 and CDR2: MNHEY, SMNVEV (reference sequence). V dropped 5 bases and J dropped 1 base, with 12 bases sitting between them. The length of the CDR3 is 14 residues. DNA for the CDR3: TGTGCCAGCAGTCTCCGGACAAATTCCTACGAGCAGTACTTC. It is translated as CASSLRTNSYEQYF.

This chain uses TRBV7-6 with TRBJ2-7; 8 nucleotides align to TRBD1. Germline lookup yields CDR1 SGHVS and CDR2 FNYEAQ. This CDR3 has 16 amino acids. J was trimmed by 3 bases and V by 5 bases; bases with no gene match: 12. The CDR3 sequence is CASSPVAAGGDYEQYF. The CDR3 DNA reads TGTGCCAGCAGCCCAGTGGCGGCAGGGGGCGACTACGAGCAGTACTTC.

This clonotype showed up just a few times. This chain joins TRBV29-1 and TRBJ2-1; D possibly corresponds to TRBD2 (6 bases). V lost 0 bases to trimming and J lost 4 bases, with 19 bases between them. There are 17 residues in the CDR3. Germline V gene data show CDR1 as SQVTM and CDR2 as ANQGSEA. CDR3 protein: CSVEDRFTGVLYNEQFF. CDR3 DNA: TGCAGCGTTGAAGATCGGTTCACGGGAGTTCTTTACAATGAGCAGTTCTTC.

CDR3 protein: CASSYPDTGELFF. DNA for the CDR3: TGTGCCAGCAGTTACCCCGACACCGGGGAGCTGTTTTTT. V and J are TRBV6-5 and TRBJ2-2; D remains ambiguous. Germline V gives CDR1 MNHEY, CDR2 SVGAGI. This CDR3 is 13 amino acids long. V was cut by 2 bases and J by 3 bases, with 4 bases left in between.

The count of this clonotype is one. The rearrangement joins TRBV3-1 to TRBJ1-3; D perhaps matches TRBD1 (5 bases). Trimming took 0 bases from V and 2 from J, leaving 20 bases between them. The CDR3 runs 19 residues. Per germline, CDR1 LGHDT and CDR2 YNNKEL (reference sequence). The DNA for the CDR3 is TGTGCCAGCAGCCAAGATAATGATCCGGGGGATGTGACTGGAAACACCATATATTTT. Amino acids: CASSQDNDPGDVTGNTIYF.

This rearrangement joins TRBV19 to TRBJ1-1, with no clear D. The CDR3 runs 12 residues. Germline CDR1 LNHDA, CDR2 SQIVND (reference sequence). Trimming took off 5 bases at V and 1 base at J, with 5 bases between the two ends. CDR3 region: CASSFRNTEAFF. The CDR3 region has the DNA TGTGCCAGTAGTTTCAGGAACACTGAAGCTTTCTTT.